This T cell receptor beta chain was captured in a study of T cell responses to AZD1222 COVID-19 vaccine. General study findings and limits: A rise in Spike-specific TCR breadth and depth followed two AZD1222 doses. Females made up more of the donors, who were largely white British, and clonal diversity may have come out too low.

This CDR3 spans 14 amino acids. The germline CDR1 and CDR2 sequences are KGHDR and SFDVKD. With 4 bases clipped from V and 8 bases from J, the junction kept 9 bases outside the gene matches. About this clone: Its cognate antigen is unknown.

Repertoires were generated with immunoSEQ multiplex PCR, while TCRdb's copy carries only in-frame clones and drops some. Among roughly 150,000 clones listed, over 90% were seen once. Sequenced here: peripheral blood, sampled 28 days after the second AZD1222 dose. The genes are TRBV24-1 and TRBJ1-2; 7 nucleotides agree with TRBD1. This TCR was recovered from an adult who received the AZD1222 COVID-19 vaccine. The CDR3 region has the DNA TGTGCCACCAGTGACCCGCAGGGGGGACGGGGCTACACCTTC. Translated, it gives CATSDPQGGRGYTF.